This T cell receptor beta chain was captured by sequencing in a study of blood T cell repertoires in COVID-19. In the study overall: COVID-19 samples, acute and convalescent, were from the United States, Italy and Spain. PBMCs, B-cell-depleted T cells, or T cells were the source of the cDNA or gDNA that made up the material.

Per the authors' pipeline: Reference gene primer amplification gave estimated nucleated cell counts. Generated by immunoSEQ multiplex PCR, the TCRdb table keeps only in-frame clones and is missing some. That table gives V, J and clone size, and the DNA gave D and trimming. The repertoire holds tens of thousands of clones, with approximately 90% as singletons. This clone was seen just once. The CDR3 runs 16 residues. The germline CDR1 and CDR2 sequences are KGHDR and SFDVKD. Trimming pared 3 bases from V and 1 base from J, leaving 13 bases between. Sequencing was carried out using peripheral blood. The V call is TRBV24-1, the J call TRBJ2-3; possibly TRBD2 for D (7 bases). The receptor was derived from a woman aged 45-65 years with active or convalescent COVID-19. The DNA for the CDR3 is TGTGCCACCAGTGATGCCGGGGGGCCTGGCACAGATACGCAGTATTTT. This gives the protein CATSDAGGPGTDTQYF.